This TCR beta chain originates from a study of T cell changes during pregnancy in multiple sclerosis. TCRdb's copy holds only in-frame clones and misses some; the assay was immunoSEQ multiplex PCR. The table shows more than 85,000 clones, with about 94% occurring only once. Sequenced material: peripheral blood, taken before pregnancy. The clonotype originates from a female donor with multiple sclerosis, enrolled in a pregnancy study.

The CDR3 loop is CASGNSGNSKGTQYF. As DNA, the CDR3 is TGTGCCAGCGGAAATAGCGGGAACAGTAAGGGGACCCAGTACTTC. V and J are TRBV27 and TRBJ2-5, with 8 bases lining up with TRBD2. V was pared by 8 bases and J by 7 bases, with 15 bases of the junction left unmatched. Germline CDR1 reads MNHEY; CDR2 reads SMNVEV (reference sequence). The length of the CDR3 is 15 residues.